Sequencing of this T cell receptor beta chain was carried out in a study of T cells in Graves' hyperthyroidism and ophthalmopathy. Findings and limits, study-wide: Model predictions of ophthalmopathy came a median approximately seven months before onset.

Disease lasting under 3 months, a NOSPECS grade of at least 4, and a Clinical Activity Score of at least 3 were features of the ophthalmopathy patients. Using around 10 ml of fresh peripheral blood, PBMCs were prepared. TCR beta CDR3 region amplification was performed from RNA transcripts. Using the HTBI primer set, a first-round RT-PCR was run on the TCR CDR3. TCRdb recomputed calls from the multiplex PCR reads with MiXCR, one row per CDR3 protein. Among some 500,000 distinct CDR3 sequences listed, about 16% were seen once. As to this clonotype: As yet, its antigen is unknown.

This CDR3 region has 14 residues. Trimming shortened V by 4 bases and J by 3 bases, and 12 bases separated the two germline ends. Germline V gives CDR1 GTSNPN, CDR2 SVGIG (reference sequence). This TCR was recovered from a young woman with Graves' ophthalmopathy. The sample comprised blood. The rearrangement uses TRBV30 and TRBJ2-2; weak D call: TRBD1 (6 bases). For the CDR3, the DNA is TGTGCCTGGAACGAGGGGGTTTACACCGGGGAGCTGTTTTTT. Protein: CAWNEGVYTGELFF.